This T cell receptor (beta chain) was obtained from a study of control samples from healthy donors and cancer patients. Only in-frame clones appear in the TCRdb table, and some are missing; sequencing was by immunoSEQ multiplex PCR. This sample has fewer than 300,000 clones, with over 75% found just once. CDR3 length: 15 amino acids. Germline values: CDR1 SGHKS, CDR2 YYEKEE (reference sequence). V gave up 0 bases and J gave up 6 bases; unmatched junction bases: 6. The TCR originated in a woman aged 60-75 years with lung cancer. The chain uses TRBV5-5 and TRBJ1-5; TRBD1 matches at 7 bases. The source material was PBMCs. Here the CDR3 DNA reads TGTGCCAGCAGCTTGGGGGACAGCCTATCTCAGCCCCAGCATTTT. Translation gives CASSLGDSLSQPQHF.